The 3 T cell receptor beta chains in this list originate from one sample, sequenced in a study of response to subunit inactivated influenza vaccine. TCRdb re-called the RT-PCR reads with MiXCR, one entry per CDR3 protein. The data hold hundreds of thousands of distinct CDR3 sequences, with 11% observed a single time. The sample also formed part of further work on T cells expressing NK-cell markers. That investigation notes: UMI-tagged 5'RACE template switching yielded the TCR beta cDNA.

Specimen: PBMCs from blood, collected on the day of vaccination. The receptor set was obtained from a man between 50 and 59 years old who received an inactivated influenza vaccine.

This clonotype was found a few times. This rearrangement joins TRBV7-2 to TRBJ2-3; TRBD2 might be the D (5 bases). The germline V gene encodes CDR1 SGHTA and CDR2 FQGNSA. With 3 bases removed from V and 3 bases from J, the gap between germline ends came to 13 bases. This CDR3 spans 15 amino acids. CDR3 protein: CASSLAGSLTDTQYF. The CDR3 DNA sequence: TGTGCCAGCAGCTTGGCGGGTTCATTAACAGATACGCAGTATTTT. Drawing the rest from reference TRBV7-2 and TRBJ2-3, the complete variable domain is GAGVSQSPSNKVTEKGKDVELRCDPISGHTALYWYRQSLGQGLEFLIYFQGNSAPDKSGLPSDRFSAERTGGSVSTLTIQRTQQEDSAVYLCASSLAGSLTDTQYFGPGTRLTVL.

This clonotype was detected many times. The chain joins TRBV5-1 to TRBJ2-3; TRBD1 aligns across 7 bases. The CDR3 spans 14 residues. V trimming: 5 bases; J trimming: 3 bases; junction bases outside the gene matches: 6. Germline CDR1 SGHRS, CDR2 YFSETQ. The CDR3 region has the DNA TGCGCCAGCAGGAGGGGGCAAGCGACAGATACGCAGTATTTT. Amino acid sequence: CASRRGQATDTQYF.

The chain has TRBV10-3 and TRBJ2-5; 10 positions agree with TRBD1. The CDR3 has 17 amino acids. V trimming: 1 base; J trimming: 3 bases; junction bases outside the gene matches: 8. In germline, CDR1 is ENHRY, CDR2 SYGVKD. This chain's CDR3 is CAISEYRQGASEETQYF. The CDR3 nucleotides are TGTGCCATCAGTGAGTACCGACAGGGGGCCTCTGAAGAGACCCAGTACTTC.